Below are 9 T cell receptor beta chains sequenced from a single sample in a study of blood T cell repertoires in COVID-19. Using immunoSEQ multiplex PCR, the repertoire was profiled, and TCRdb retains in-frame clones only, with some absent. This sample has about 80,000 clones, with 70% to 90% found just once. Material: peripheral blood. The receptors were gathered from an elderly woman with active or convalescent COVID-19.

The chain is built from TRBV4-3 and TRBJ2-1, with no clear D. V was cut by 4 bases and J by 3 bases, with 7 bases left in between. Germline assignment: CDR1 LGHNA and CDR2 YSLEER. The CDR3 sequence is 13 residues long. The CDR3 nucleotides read TGCGCCAGCAGCCTAACAAACTACAATGAGCAGTTCTTC. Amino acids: CASSLTNYNEQFF.

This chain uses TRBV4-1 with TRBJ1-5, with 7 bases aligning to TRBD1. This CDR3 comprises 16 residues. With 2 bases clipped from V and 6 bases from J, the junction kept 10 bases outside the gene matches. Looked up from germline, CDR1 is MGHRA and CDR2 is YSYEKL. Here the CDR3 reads CASSQTYLRGPQPQHF. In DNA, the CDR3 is TGCGCCAGCAGCCAAACGTACCTAAGGGGGCCTCAGCCCCAGCATTTT.

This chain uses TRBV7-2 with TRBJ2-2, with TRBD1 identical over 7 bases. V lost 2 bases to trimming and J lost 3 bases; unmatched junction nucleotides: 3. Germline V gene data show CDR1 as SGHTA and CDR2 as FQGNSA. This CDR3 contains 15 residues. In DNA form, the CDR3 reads TGTGCCAGCAGCTTAAAAGGGGGCCACACCGGGGAGCTGTTTTTT. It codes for CASSLKGGHTGELFF.

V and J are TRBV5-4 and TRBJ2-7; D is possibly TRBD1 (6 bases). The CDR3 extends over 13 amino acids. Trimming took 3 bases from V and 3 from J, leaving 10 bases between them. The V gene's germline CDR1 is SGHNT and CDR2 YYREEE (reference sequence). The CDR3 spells CASSSDRHYEQYF. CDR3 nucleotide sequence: TGTGCCAGCAGCTCTGACAGGCACTACGAGCAGTACTTC.

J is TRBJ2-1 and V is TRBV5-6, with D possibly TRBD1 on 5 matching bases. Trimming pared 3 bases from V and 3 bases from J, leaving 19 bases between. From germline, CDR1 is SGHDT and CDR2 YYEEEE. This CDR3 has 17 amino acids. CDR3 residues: CASSWRTTVPVYNEQFF. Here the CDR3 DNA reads TGTGCCAGCAGCTGGAGAACGACAGTGCCGGTCTACAATGAGCAGTTCTTC. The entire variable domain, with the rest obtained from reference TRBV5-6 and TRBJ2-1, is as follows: DAGVTQSPTHLIKTRGQQVTLRCSPKSGHDTVSWYQQALGQGPQFIFQYYEEEERQRGNFPDRFSGHQFPNYSSELNVNALLLGDSALYLCASSWRTTVPVYNEQFFGPGTRLTVL.

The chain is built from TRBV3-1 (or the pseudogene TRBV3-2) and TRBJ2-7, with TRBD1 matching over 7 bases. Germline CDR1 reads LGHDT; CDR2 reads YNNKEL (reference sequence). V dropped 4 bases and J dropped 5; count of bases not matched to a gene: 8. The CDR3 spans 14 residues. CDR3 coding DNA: TGTGCCAGCAGCCTTCGACAGGGCACGAACGAGCAGTACTTC. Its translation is CASSLRQGTNEQYF.

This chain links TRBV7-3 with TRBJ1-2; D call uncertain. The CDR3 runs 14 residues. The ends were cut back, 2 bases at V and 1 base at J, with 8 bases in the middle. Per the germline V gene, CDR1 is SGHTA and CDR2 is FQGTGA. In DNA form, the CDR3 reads TGTGCCAGCAGCTTATCCGCAGTTAACTATGGCTACACCTTC. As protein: CASSLSAVNYGYTF.

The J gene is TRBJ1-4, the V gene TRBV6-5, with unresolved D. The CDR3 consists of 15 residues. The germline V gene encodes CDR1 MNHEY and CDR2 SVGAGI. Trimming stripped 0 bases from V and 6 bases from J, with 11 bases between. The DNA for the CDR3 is TGTGCCAGCAGTTACTCGCCCCAACCGGATGAAAAACTGTTTTTT. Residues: CASSYSPQPDEKLFF.

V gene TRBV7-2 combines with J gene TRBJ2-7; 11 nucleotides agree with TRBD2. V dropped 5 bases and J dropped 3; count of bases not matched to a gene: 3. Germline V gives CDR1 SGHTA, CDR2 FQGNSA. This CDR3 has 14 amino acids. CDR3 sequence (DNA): TGTGCCAGCAGCCAGACTAGCGGGAACTACGAGCAGTACTTC. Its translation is CASSQTSGNYEQYF.